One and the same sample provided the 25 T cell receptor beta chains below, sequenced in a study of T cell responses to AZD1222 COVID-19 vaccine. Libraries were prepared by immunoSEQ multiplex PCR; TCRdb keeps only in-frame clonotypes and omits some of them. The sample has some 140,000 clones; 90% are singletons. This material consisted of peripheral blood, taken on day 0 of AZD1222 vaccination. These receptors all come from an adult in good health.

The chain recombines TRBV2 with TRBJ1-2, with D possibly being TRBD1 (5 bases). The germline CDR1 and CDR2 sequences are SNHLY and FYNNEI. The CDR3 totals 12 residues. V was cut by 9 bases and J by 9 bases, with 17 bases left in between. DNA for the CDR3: TGTGCCAGTTTACGGGACGTGACCAGCTACACCTTC. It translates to CASLRDVTSYTF.

CDR3 residues: CASKPRSGRGTEAFF. The CDR3 nucleotides are TGCGCCAGTAAACCAAGATCGGGTCGGGGCACTGAAGCTTTCTTT. The chain couples TRBV5-1 to TRBJ1-1; D gene uncertain. The CDR3 is made up of 15 amino acids. Germline lookup yields CDR1 SGHRS and CDR2 YFSETQ. The V end was cut by 8 bases, the J end by 4 bases, with 21 bases between. The full variable domain, in which reference TRBV5-1 and TRBJ1-1 provide the parts outside the CDR3, is KAGVTQTPRYLIKTRGQQVTLSCSPISGHRSVSWYQQTPGQGLQFLFEYFSETQRNKGNFPGRFSGRQFSNSRSEMNVSTLELGDSALYLCASKPRSGRGTEAFFGQGTRLTVV.

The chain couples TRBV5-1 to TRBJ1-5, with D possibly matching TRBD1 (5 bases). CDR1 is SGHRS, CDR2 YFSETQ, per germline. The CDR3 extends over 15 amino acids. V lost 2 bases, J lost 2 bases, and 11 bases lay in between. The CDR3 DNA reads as TGCGCCAGCAGCTTAGGAGTAGGGGGCAATCAGCCCCAGCATTTT. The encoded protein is CASSLGVGGNQPQHF.

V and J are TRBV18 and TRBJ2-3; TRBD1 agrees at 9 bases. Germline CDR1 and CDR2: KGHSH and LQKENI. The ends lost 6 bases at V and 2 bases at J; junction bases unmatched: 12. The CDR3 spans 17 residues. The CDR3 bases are TGTGCCAGCTCCCAAGCGTCAGGGGACAGGGACACAGATACGCAGTATTTT. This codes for CASSQASGDRDTDTQYF.

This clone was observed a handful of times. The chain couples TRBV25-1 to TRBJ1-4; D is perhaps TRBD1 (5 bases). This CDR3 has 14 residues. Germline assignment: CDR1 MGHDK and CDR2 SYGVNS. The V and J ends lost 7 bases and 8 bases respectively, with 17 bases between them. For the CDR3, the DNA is TGTGCCAGCACCTTCACAGGTTACGGGGAAAAACTGTTTTTT. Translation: CASTFTGYGEKLFF.

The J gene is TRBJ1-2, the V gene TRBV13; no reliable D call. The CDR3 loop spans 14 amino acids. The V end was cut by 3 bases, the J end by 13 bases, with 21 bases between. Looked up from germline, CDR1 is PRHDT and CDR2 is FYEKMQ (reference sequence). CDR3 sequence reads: CASSLRAEFGPRTF. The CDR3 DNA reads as TGTGCCAGCAGCTTGAGGGCGGAGTTCGGCCCCCGCACCTTC.

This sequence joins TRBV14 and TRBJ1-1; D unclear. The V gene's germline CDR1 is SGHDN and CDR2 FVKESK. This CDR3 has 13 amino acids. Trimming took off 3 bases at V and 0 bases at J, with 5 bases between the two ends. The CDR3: CASSHLMNTEAFF. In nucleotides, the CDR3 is TGTGCCAGCAGCCACCTCATGAACACTGAAGCTTTCTTT.

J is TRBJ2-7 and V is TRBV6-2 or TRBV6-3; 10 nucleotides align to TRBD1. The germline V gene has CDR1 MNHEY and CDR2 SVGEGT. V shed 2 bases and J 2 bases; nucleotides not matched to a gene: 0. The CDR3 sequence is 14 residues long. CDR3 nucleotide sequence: TGTGCCAGCAGTTACGGGACAGGGGCCTACGAGCAGTACTTC. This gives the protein CASSYGTGAYEQYF.

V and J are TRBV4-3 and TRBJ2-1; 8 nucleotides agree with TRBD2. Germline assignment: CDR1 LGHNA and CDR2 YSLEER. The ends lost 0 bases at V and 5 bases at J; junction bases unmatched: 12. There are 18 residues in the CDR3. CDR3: CASSQDLLREAGNNEQFF. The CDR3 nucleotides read TGCGCCAGCAGCCAAGATCTATTGCGGGAGGCTGGAAACAATGAGCAGTTCTTC.

The CDR3 nucleotides are TGTGCCAGCAGCCTCAGGGGGGCTGGGGCCAACGTCCTGACTTTC. Translated, it gives CASSLRGAGANVLTF. The rearrangement joins TRBV11-1 to TRBJ2-6; D is possibly TRBD1 (7 bases). The germline CDR1 and CDR2 sequences are SGHAT and FQDESV (reference sequence). The CDR3 runs 15 residues. Trimming shortened V by 5 bases and J by 2 bases, and 10 bases separated the two germline ends.

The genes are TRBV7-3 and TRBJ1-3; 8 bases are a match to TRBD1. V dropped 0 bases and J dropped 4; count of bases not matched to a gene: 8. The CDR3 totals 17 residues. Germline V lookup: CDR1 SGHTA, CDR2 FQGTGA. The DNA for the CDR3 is TGTGCCAGCAGCTTAACGACAGGGGCTAAATCCGGAAACACCATATATTTT. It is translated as CASSLTTGAKSGNTIYF.

The CDR3 region has the DNA TGTGCCAGCAGCGTAGTCGGGACACCAGTTTTTAACTATGGCTACACCTTC. Translation: CASSVVGTPVFNYGYTF. The chain employs TRBV9 and TRBJ1-2; weak D call: TRBD1 (6 bases). The germline V gene encodes CDR1 SGDLS and CDR2 YYNGEE. The CDR3 runs 17 residues. Trimming removed 0 bases from V and 1 base from J, with 16 bases in between.

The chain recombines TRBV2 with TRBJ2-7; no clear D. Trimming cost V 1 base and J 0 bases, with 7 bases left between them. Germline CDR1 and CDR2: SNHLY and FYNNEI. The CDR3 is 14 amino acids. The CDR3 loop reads CASSEVRSSYEQYF. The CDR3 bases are TGTGCCAGCAGTGAAGTCAGGAGCTCCTACGAGCAGTACTTC.

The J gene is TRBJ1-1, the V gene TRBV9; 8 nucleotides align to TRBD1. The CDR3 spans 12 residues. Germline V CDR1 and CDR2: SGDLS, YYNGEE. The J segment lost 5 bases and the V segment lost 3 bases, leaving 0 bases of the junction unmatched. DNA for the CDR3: TGTGCCAGCAGCGGGGACAGGACTGAAGCTTTCTTT. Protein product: CASSGDRTEAFF.

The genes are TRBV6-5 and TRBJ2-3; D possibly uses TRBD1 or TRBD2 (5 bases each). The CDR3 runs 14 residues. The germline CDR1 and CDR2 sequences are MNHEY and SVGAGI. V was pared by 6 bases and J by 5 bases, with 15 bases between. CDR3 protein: CASRRGVYGDTQYF. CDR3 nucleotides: TGTGCCAGCAGGAGAGGGGTCTACGGAGATACGCAGTATTTT.

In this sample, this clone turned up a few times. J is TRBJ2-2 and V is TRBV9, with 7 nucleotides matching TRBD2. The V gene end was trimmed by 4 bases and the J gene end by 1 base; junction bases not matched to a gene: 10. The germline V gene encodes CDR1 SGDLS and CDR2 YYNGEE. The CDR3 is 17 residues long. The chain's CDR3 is CASSPTPGGGNTGELFF. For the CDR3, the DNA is TGTGCCAGCAGCCCTACCCCGGGCGGGGGGAACACCGGGGAGCTGTTTTTT. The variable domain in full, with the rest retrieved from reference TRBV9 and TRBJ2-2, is DSGVTQTPKHLITATGQRVTLRCSPRSGDLSVYWYQQSLDQGLQFLIQYYNGEERAKGNILERFSAQQFPDLHSELNLSSLELGDSALYFCASSPTPGGGNTGELFFGEGSRLTVL.

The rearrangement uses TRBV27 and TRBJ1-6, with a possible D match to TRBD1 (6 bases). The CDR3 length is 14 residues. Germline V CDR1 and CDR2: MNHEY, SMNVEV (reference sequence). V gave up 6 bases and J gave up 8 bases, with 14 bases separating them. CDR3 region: CASRQWDTYSPLHF. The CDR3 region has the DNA TGTGCCAGCAGGCAGTGGGACACTTATTCACCCCTCCACTTT.

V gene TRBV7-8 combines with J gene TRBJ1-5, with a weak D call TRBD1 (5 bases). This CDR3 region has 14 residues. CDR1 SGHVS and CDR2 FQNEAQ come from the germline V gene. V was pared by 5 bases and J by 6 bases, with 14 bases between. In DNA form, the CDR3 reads TGTGCCAGCAGCCCCCGGGACGGTCCTCAGCCCCAGCATTTT. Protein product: CASSPRDGPQPQHF.

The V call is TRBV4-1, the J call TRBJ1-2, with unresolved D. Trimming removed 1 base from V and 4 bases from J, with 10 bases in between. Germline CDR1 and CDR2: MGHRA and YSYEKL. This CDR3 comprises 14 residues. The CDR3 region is CASSQVLEIYGYTF. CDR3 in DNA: TGCGCCAGCAGCCAAGTGTTGGAGATCTATGGCTACACCTTC.

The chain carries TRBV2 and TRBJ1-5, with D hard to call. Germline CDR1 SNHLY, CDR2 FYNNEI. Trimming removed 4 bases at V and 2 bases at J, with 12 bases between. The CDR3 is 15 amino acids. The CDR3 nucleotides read TGTGCCAGCAGTGTCGTAGGGAAGGGCAATCAGCCCCAGCATTTT. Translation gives CASSVVGKGNQPQHF.

The CDR3 nucleotides are TGTGCCAGCTCATCGGGACAGGGGTACACAGATACGCAGTATTTT. As protein: CASSSGQGYTDTQYF. The gene calls are TRBV18 and TRBJ2-3; 10 bases align to TRBD1. The CDR3 is made up of 15 amino acids. Germline loops: CDR1 KGHSH, CDR2 LQKENI. The V gene end was trimmed by 5 bases and the J gene end by 2 bases; junction bases not matched to a gene: 4.

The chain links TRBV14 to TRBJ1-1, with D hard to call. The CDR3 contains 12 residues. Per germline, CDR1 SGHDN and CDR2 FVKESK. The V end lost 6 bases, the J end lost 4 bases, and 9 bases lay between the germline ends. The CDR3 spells CASSPTVTEAFF. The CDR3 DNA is TGTGCCAGCAGTCCGACGGTCACTGAAGCTTTCTTT. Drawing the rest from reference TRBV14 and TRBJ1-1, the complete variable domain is EAGVTQFPSHSVIEKGQTVTLRCDPISGHDNLYWYRRVMGKEIKFLLHFVKESKQDESGMPNNRFLAERTGGTYSTLKVQPAELEDSGVYFCASSPTVTEAFFGQGTRLTVV.

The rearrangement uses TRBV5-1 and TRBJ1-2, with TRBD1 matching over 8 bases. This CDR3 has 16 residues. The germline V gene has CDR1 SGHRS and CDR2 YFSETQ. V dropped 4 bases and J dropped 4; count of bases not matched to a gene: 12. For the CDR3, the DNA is TGCGCCAGCAGCACAGCACAGGGGGAAAAACTCTATGGCTACACCTTC. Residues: CASSTAQGEKLYGYTF.

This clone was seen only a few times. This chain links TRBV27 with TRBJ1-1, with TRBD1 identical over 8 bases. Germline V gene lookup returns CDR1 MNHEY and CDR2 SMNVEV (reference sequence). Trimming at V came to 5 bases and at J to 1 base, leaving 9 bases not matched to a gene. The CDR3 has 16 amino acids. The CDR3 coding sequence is TGTGCCAGCAGTACTCACCGGACAGGGAGGAACACTGAAGCTTTCTTT. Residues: CASSTHRTGRNTEAFF.

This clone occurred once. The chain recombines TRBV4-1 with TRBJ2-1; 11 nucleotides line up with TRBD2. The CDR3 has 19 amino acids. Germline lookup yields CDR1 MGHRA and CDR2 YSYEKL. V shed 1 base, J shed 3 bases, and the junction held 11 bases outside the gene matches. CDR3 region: CASSQVGGPSGRIYNEQFF. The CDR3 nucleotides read TGCGCCAGCAGCCAAGTGGGGGGCCCTAGCGGGAGGATCTACAATGAGCAGTTCTTC.